This TCR beta chain is drawn from a study of technical replicates of blood from several donors. The CDR3 sequence is 16 residues long. Per germline, CDR1 LGHNA and CDR2 YNFKEQ. Germline trimming cut 0 bases from V and 8 bases from J; bases unmatched to any gene: 12. Using immunoSEQ multiplex PCR, the repertoire was profiled, and TCRdb retains in-frame clones only, with some absent. The repertoire has under 75,000 clones, around 93% of them found once; the top ten carry 4.3%. Specimen: PBMCs. This receptor was obtained from a human donor in good health. Some clones in this sample may be carry-over from other donors' samples. The gene calls are TRBV4-2 and TRBJ1-2; 7 nucleotides line up with TRBD1. The CDR3 DNA is TGTGCCAGCAGCCAAGAAGGGGGCCGACAGGTCGAAGGCTACACCTTC. Its protein is CASSQEGGRQVEGYTF.